Below, 30 T cell receptor beta chains from the same sample are listed, as sequenced in a study of OX40 agonist ivuxolimab in advanced cancers. The repertoire was sequenced with immunoSEQ multiplex PCR; TCRdb's copy has only in-frame clones and lacks some. The sample consists of tens of thousands of clones, 75% to 90% of them appearing once. The material was CD4+ or CD8+ T cells sorted from blood, obtained in a trial of the OX40 agonist ivuxolimab. The source of these receptors is an adult with an advanced solid tumor such as melanoma, head and neck, liver or kidney cancer.

This clone was detected a few times. The V and J genes are TRBV5-4 and TRBJ1-1; D is possibly TRBD1 (5 bases). CDR3 length: 15 residues. V lost 0 bases and J 1 base, leaving 10 bases between the germline ends. Germline assignment: CDR1 SGHNT and CDR2 YYREEE (reference sequence). CDR3 sequence reads: CASSLGPGTNTEAFF. Here the CDR3 DNA reads TGTGCCAGCAGCTTGGGTCCAGGGACGAACACTGAAGCTTTCTTT.

This clone was recorded only once. The chain employs TRBV19 and TRBJ1-6; TRBD1 might be the D (6 bases). Trimming cost V 5 bases and J 0 bases, with 11 bases left between them. This CDR3 has 16 residues. Germline CDR1 reads LNHDA; CDR2 reads SQIVND (reference sequence). CDR3 region: CASSLRQASYNSPLHF. The CDR3 DNA reads as TGTGCCAGTAGTCTACGACAGGCCTCCTATAATTCACCCCTCCACTTT.

V gene TRBV5-1 combines with J gene TRBJ2-3; 9 bases align to TRBD1. The CDR3 is 15 residues long. V gave up 4 bases and J gave up 3 bases; unmatched junction bases: 6. Germline V lookup: CDR1 SGHRS, CDR2 YFSETQ. CDR3 in DNA: TGCGCCAGCAGCCTATCCGGGACAGGGACAGATACGCAGTATTTT. Its protein is CASSLSGTGTDTQYF.

The chain couples TRBV18 to TRBJ1-4; D unclear. The V and J ends lost 0 bases and 7 bases respectively, with 6 bases between them. The CDR3 consists of 13 residues. Germline CDR1 KGHSH, CDR2 LQKENI. The CDR3 sequence: CASSPPGSEKLFF. Here the CDR3 DNA reads TGTGCCAGCTCACCACCGGGAAGTGAAAAACTGTTTTTT.

The chain recombines TRBV12-5 with TRBJ1-1; weak D call: TRBD1 (5 bases). The CDR3 runs to 16 residues. Germline loops: CDR1 LGHNT, CDR2 FRNRAP. With 6 bases removed from V and 0 bases from J, the gap between germline ends came to 17 bases. CDR3 nucleotides: TGTGCTAGTGGGGGGGGATCCGTTTTTATGAACACTGAAGCTTTCTTT. It codes for CASGGGSVFMNTEAFF.

V gene TRBV7-2 combines with J gene TRBJ1-1, with 8 bases aligning to TRBD1. Germline CDR1 and CDR2: SGHTA and FQGNSA. V gave up 5 bases and J gave up 0 bases; unmatched junction bases: 5. This CDR3 region has 15 residues. CDR3 bases: TGTGCCAGCAGCACCCGGACAGGGATGAACACTGAAGCTTTCTTT. Translating gives CASSTRTGMNTEAFF.

The V gene is TRBV9, the J gene TRBJ1-5; no definite D call. Between the trimmed V and J ends, which lost 0 bases and 11 bases, there was a span of 18 bases. Germline V gives CDR1 SGDLS, CDR2 YYNGEE. The CDR3 is 15 residues long. The CDR3 reads CASSVGALVGLTQHF. The DNA of the CDR3 is TGTGCCAGCAGCGTAGGGGCCCTCGTGGGGTTGACCCAGCATTTT.

The V call is TRBV5-1, the J call TRBJ1-5; D is unclear. The CDR3 spans 17 residues. The germline V gene encodes CDR1 SGHRS and CDR2 YFSETQ. Trimming took 5 bases from V and 0 from J, leaving 18 bases between them. This CDR3 is CASSIGVSADSNQPQHF. For the CDR3, the DNA is TGCGCCAGCAGTATTGGTGTTTCCGCGGATAGCAATCAGCCCCAGCATTTT.

This clone was recorded once. The chain joins TRBV2 to TRBJ1-6; possible D gene TRBD1, 6 bases. The CDR3 totals 14 residues. Germline CDR1 and CDR2: SNHLY and FYNNEI. V lost 8 bases to trimming and J lost 6 bases, with 14 bases between them. CDR3 nucleotide sequence: TGTGCCAGCCCGGGGGCCAGCGGTAATTCACCCCTCCACTTT. It specifies CASPGASGNSPLHF.

This clone has more than one count but fewer than ten. This CDR3 is CASRQPGQNSPLHF. Here the CDR3 DNA reads TGTGCCAGCAGACAACCCGGACAGAATTCACCCCTCCACTTT. This sequence joins TRBV6-5 and TRBJ1-6, with D possibly being TRBD1 (6 bases). Trimming took off 6 bases at V and 7 bases at J, with 13 bases between the two ends. CDR1 is MNHEY and CDR2 is SVGAGI in the germline V gene. This CDR3 region has 14 residues.

The chain has TRBV19 and TRBJ1-2; D remains unclear. The CDR3 is 14 residues long. V lost 1 base and J 2 bases, leaving 8 bases between the germline ends. CDR1 is LNHDA, CDR2 SQIVND, per germline (reference sequence). The CDR3 reads CASSIAARNYGYTF. For the CDR3, the DNA is TGTGCCAGTAGTATAGCGGCCAGGAACTATGGCTACACCTTC.

The chain uses TRBV9 and TRBJ2-7; 7 bases are shared with TRBD1. The CDR3 contains 14 residues. Trimming removed 4 bases from V and 1 base from J; junction bases left unmatched: 5. The germline V gene encodes CDR1 SGDLS and CDR2 YYNGEE. The chain's CDR3 is CASSKQTGSYEQYF. CDR3 nucleotide sequence: TGTGCCAGCAGCAAACAGACAGGGTCCTACGAGCAGTACTTC.

The gene calls are TRBV4-3 and TRBJ2-7; tentatively, D is TRBD1 or TRBD2 (5 bases each). V lost 3 bases and J lost 4, with 10 bases in between. This CDR3 is built from 13 residues. Germline V gene data show CDR1 as LGHNA and CDR2 as YSLEER. The CDR3: CASSQGTGYEQYF. In nucleotides, the CDR3 is TGCGCCAGCAGCCAGGGGACGGGGTACGAGCAGTACTTC.

J is TRBJ2-7 and V is TRBV2, with D hard to call. Germline assignment: CDR1 SNHLY and CDR2 FYNNEI. Trimming pared 4 bases from V and 2 bases from J, leaving 6 bases between. This CDR3 has 12 amino acids. As DNA, the CDR3 is TGTGCCAGCAGTGGCACAGCCTACGAGCAGTACTTC. Its translation is CASSGTAYEQYF.

The V and J genes are TRBV6-5 and TRBJ2-7, with 9 nucleotides matching TRBD1. This CDR3 has 14 amino acids. V lost 4 bases to trimming and J lost 2 bases; unmatched junction nucleotides: 3. Germline V gene lookup returns CDR1 MNHEY and CDR2 SVGAGI. CDR3 residues: CASSFDRGTYEQYF. The CDR3 DNA reads as TGTGCCAGCAGTTTCGACAGGGGGACCTACGAGCAGTACTTC.

The V and J genes are TRBV10-3 and TRBJ2-7; D remains ambiguous. The CDR3 runs 16 residues. In germline, CDR1 is ENHRY, CDR2 SYGVKD. The V end was cut by 0 bases, the J end by 2 bases, with 14 bases between. The CDR3 here is CAISESALWDPYEQYF. DNA for the CDR3: TGTGCCATCAGTGAGTCGGCCCTGTGGGATCCCTACGAGCAGTACTTC.

This clone was found once. V is TRBV19 and J is TRBJ2-7; 9 bases match TRBD1. J gave up 6 bases and V 6 bases, and 6 bases lay outside the gene matches. In germline, CDR1 is LNHDA, CDR2 SQIVND (reference sequence). There are 13 residues in the CDR3. The CDR3 DNA follows: TGTGCCAGTAGGGGACAGGGATTGGGCGAGCAGTACTTC. Translated, it gives CASRGQGLGEQYF.

This rearrangement joins TRBV15 to TRBJ1-2, with 7 bases lining up with TRBD1. The germline V gene has CDR1 LNHNV and CDR2 YYDKDF (reference sequence). J lost 0 bases, V lost 2 bases, and 3 bases had no gene match. The CDR3 length is 15 residues. The CDR3 nucleotides read TGTGCCACCAGCAGACGGACAGGTTCTAACTATGGCTACACCTTC. It yields the protein CATSRRTGSNYGYTF.

This clone was detected a few times. The rearrangement links TRBV6-1 to TRBJ2-3, with TRBD1 as a possible D gene (6 bases). CDR3 length: 13 amino acids. The germline gives CDR1 MNHNS, CDR2 SASEGT. Deletions cut 2 bases from V and 9 bases from J, with 12 bases between. This CDR3 reads CASSERGSGTQYF. The CDR3 DNA reads as TGTGCCAGCAGTGAAAGGGGGAGTGGCACGCAGTATTTT.

This chain connects TRBV27 to TRBJ1-5; no firm D call. Trimming took 8 bases from V and 0 from J, leaving 5 bases between them. CDR1 is MNHEY, CDR2 SMNVEV, per germline (reference sequence). The CDR3 extends over 12 amino acids. CDR3 residues: CASGNSNQPQHF. As DNA, the CDR3 is TGTGCCAGCGGAAATAGCAATCAGCCCCAGCATTTT.

This clone was detected only once. The chain employs TRBV18 and TRBJ2-2, with D unresolved. The length of the CDR3 is 13 residues. CDR1 and CDR2 (germline): KGHSH, LQKENI. Trimming took 2 bases from V and 3 from J, leaving 4 bases between them. CDR3 in DNA: TGTGCCAGCTCACCAGTGGACACCGGGGAGCTGTTTTTT. As protein: CASSPVDTGELFF.

This chain joins TRBV10-3 and TRBJ2-7, with 8 bases aligning to TRBD1. CDR3 length: 13 amino acids. Looked up from germline, CDR1 is ENHRY and CDR2 is SYGVKD. J was trimmed by 1 base and V by 11 bases; bases with no gene match: 7. CDR3: CAVQTGESYEQYF. CDR3 nucleotides: TGTGCCGTACAGACAGGGGAGTCCTACGAGCAGTACTTC.

The gene calls are TRBV5-1 and TRBJ2-6; possibly TRBD1 for D (6 bases). The CDR3 is 16 amino acids. Germline V gene sequence: CDR1 SGHRS, CDR2 YFSETQ. V lost 4 bases, J lost 0 bases, and 11 bases lay in between. In DNA form, the CDR3 reads TGCGCCAGCAGCAGGGACACCAACTCTGGGGCCAACGTCCTGACTTTC. It codes for CASSRDTNSGANVLTF.

The chain uses TRBV5-1 and TRBJ2-5, with D unresolved. The V gene's germline CDR1 is SGHRS and CDR2 YFSETQ. This CDR3 comprises 14 residues. Between the trimmed V and J ends, which lost 2 bases and 0 bases, there was a span of 8 bases. The CDR3 DNA reads as TGCGCCAGCAGCTTCGATGGGAACCAAGAGACCCAGTACTTC. Protein product: CASSFDGNQETQYF.

This rearrangement joins TRBV6-1 to TRBJ1-2; maybe TRBD1 (5 bases). This CDR3 spans 14 amino acids. V lost 5 bases, J lost 0 bases, and 10 bases lay in between. Germline V gene data show CDR1 as MNHNS and CDR2 as SASEGT. The CDR3 sequence is CASSPWGANYGYTF. The CDR3 DNA is TGTGCCAGCAGTCCGTGGGGCGCTAACTATGGCTACACCTTC.

This sequence joins TRBV6-4 and TRBJ1-1; 8 nucleotides line up with TRBD1. CDR1 and CDR2 from the germline V gene are MRHNA and SNTAGT. This CDR3 has 13 residues. The V gene end was trimmed by 7 bases and the J gene end by 0 bases; junction bases not matched to a gene: 1. CDR3 coding DNA: TGTGCCAGCACGGACAGGGTGAACACTGAAGCTTTCTTT. Its protein is CASTDRVNTEAFF.

DNA of the CDR3: TGTGCCTGGAGTGTGGGGACAGGGAATTCACCCCTCCACTTT. It is translated as CAWSVGTGNSPLHF. V usage is TRBV30 and J usage is TRBJ1-6; 9 bases map to TRBD1. Germline V gene data show CDR1 as GTSNPN and CDR2 as SVGIG (reference sequence). The CDR3 runs 14 residues. J gave up 7 bases and V 0 bases, and 1 base lay outside the gene matches.

This clone was counted a single time. This sequence joins TRBV11-2 and TRBJ2-1, with D tentatively TRBD1 or TRBD2 (5 bases each). V was pared by 0 bases and J by 9 bases, with 12 bases between. The CDR3 consists of 14 residues. The germline V gene has CDR1 SGHAT and CDR2 FQNNGV. For the CDR3, the DNA is TGTGCCAGCAGCTTAGACGGGACGGTGGGTGAGCAGTTCTTC. Translated: CASSLDGTVGEQFF.

This clone came up a few times. CDR3 DNA sequence: TGTGCCAGTAGTACAACCGGGACTAGCTACCAAGAGACCCAGTACTTC. Amino acids: CASSTTGTSYQETQYF. The J gene is TRBJ2-5, the V gene TRBV19; TRBD2 matches at 9 bases. Trimming cost V 4 bases and J 0 bases; bases outside gene matches: 6. The germline gives CDR1 LNHDA, CDR2 SQIVND (reference sequence). This CDR3 comprises 16 residues.

This chain connects TRBV19 to TRBJ2-7; 8 bases align to TRBD1. CDR3 length: 11 residues. Trimming at V came to 7 bases and at J to 6 bases, leaving 2 bases not matched to a gene. CDR1 and CDR2 from the germline V gene are LNHDA and SQIVND (reference sequence). CDR3 sequence: CASTGGFEQYF. DNA of the CDR3: TGTGCCAGTACAGGGGGCTTCGAGCAGTACTTC.